Many counts were recorded for the clone carrying this TCR beta chain. Germline trimming cut 5 bases from V and 5 bases from J; bases unmatched to any gene: 6. CDR1 is LNHNV, CDR2 YYDKDF, per germline (reference sequence). The CDR3 is 14 amino acids. The record originates from a study of neurological immune-mediated disorders. In TCRdb, the 5' RACE reads were re-called with MiXCR into one record per CDR3 protein. In the table there are tens of thousands of distinct CDR3 sequences, about 25% of which are singletons. The sequencing input was PBMCs. The chain recombines TRBV15 with TRBJ2-5, with 9 bases lining up with TRBD2. This clonotype was obtained from an older woman in good health. The CDR3 DNA is TGTGCCACCAGCCCTGGACTAGCGCGGGAGACCCAGTACTTC. As protein: CATSPGLARETQYF.